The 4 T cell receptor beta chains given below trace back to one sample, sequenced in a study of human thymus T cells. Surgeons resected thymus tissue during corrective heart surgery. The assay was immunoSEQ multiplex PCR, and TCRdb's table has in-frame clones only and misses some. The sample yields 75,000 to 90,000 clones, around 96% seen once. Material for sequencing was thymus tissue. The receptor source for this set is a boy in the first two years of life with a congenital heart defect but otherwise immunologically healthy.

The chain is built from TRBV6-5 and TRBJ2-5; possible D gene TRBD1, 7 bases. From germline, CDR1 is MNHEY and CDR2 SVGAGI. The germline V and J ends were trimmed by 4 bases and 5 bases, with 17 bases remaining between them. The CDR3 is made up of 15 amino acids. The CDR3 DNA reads TGTGCCAGCAGTTTAACAGGGGTAGGGAGGGAGACCCAGTACTTC. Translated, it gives CASSLTGVGRETQYF.

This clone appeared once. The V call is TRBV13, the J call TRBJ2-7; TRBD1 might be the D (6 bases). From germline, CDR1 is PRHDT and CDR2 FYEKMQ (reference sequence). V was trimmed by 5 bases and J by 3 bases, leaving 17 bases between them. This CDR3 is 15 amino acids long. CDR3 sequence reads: CASSLGQPRLYEQYF. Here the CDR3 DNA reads TGTGCCAGCAGCCTCGGACAGCCCCGCCTCTACGAGCAGTACTTC.

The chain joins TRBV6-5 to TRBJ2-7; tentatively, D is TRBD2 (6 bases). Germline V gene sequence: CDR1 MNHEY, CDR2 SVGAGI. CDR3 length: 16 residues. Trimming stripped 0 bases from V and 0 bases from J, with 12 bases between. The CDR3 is CASSYSEAGSSYEQYF. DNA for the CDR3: TGTGCCAGCAGTTACTCGGAGGCGGGATCCTCCTACGAGCAGTACTTC.

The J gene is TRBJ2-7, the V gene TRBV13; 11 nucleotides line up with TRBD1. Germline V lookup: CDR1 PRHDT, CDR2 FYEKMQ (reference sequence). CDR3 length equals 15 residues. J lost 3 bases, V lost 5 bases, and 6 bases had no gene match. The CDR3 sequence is CASSERDRGDYEQYF. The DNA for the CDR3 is TGTGCCAGCAGCGAACGGGACAGGGGGGACTACGAGCAGTACTTC.